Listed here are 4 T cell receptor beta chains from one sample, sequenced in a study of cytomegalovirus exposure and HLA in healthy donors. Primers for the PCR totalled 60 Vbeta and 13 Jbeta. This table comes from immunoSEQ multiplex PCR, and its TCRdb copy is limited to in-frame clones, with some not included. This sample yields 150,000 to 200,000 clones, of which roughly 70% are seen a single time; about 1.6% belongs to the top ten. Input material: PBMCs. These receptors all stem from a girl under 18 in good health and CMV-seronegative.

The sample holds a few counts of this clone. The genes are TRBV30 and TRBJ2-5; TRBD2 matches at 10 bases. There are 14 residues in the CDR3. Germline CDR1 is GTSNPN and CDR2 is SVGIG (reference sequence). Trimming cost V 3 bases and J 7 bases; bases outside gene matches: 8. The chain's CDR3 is CAWRLAGTQGTQYF. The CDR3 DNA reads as TGTGCCTGGAGACTAGCGGGGACCCAGGGGACCCAGTACTTC.

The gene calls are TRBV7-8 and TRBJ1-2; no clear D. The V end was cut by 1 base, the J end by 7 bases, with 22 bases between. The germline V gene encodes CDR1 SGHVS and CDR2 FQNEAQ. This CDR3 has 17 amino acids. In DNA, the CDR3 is TGTGCCAGCAGCTTAGAGGTTGTTTCTGGAGTAGTAGGTGGCTACACCTTC. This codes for CASSLEVVSGVVGGYTF.

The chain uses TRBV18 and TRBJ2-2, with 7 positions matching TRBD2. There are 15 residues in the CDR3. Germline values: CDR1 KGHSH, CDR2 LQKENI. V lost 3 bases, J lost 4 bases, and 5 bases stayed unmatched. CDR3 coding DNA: TGTGCCAGCTCACCGAGCGGGAAGGGCACCGGGGAGCTGTTTTTT. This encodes CASSPSGKGTGELFF.

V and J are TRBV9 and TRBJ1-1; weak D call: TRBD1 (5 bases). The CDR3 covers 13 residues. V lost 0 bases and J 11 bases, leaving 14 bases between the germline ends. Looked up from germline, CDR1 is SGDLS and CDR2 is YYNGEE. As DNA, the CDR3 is TGTGCCAGCAGCGTAGGGGGCGAGGAAAGGGCTTTCTTT. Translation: CASSVGGEERAFF.